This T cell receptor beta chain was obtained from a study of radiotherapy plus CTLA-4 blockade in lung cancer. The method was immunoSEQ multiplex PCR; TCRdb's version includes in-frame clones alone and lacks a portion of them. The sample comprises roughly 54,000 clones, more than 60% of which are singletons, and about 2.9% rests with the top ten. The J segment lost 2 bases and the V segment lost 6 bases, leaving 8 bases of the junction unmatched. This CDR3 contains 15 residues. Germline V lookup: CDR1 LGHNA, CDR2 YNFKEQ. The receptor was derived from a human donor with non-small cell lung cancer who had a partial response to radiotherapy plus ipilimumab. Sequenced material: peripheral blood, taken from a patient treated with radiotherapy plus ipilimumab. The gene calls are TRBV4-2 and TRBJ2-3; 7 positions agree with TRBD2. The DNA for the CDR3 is TGTGCCAGCAGTCCGCGCAGCGGGGCCACAGATACGCAGTATTTT. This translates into CASSPRSGATDTQYF.